Listed below are T cell receptor beta chains from one sample, sequenced in a study of blood T cell repertoires in COVID-19. The data were produced by immunoSEQ multiplex PCR, yet TCRdb's version contains in-frame clones alone and is incomplete. The sample comprises 35,000 to 45,000 clones, roughly 80% of which are singletons, and around 30% rests with the top ten. The sequenced sample consisted of peripheral blood. The source is a woman aged 70-85 years with acute or convalescent COVID-19. Each CDR3 is given with its conserved first and last residue. The order of the fields is CDR3 protein, CDR3 DNA, J gene, D gene, clone size, V gene. A D gene is named only where the DNA matches it firmly. Rows may omit the clone size; those that give it use once, few, many or a size class.

CDR3: CASSSQPLSRTKNTEAFF
DNA: TGTGCCAGCAGCTCCCAGCCATTAAGTCGGACAAAGAACACTGAAGCTTTCTTT
J: TRBJ1-1
D: -
size: -
V: TRBV5-5

CDR3: CASSLPPQPQHF
DNA: TGTGCCAGCAGCTTACCCCCGCAGCCCCAGCATTTT
J: TRBJ1-5
D: -
size: -
V: TRBV7-2

CDR3: CAWSVLLYVNYGYTF
DNA: TGTGCCTGGAGTGTACTTCTCTATGTTAACTATGGCTACACCTTC
J: TRBJ1-2
D: -
size: -
V: TRBV30

CDR3: CASSSQAITYGYTF
DNA: TGTGCCAGCAGCTCCCAGGCAATTACCTATGGCTACACCTTC
J: TRBJ1-2
D: -
size: -
V: TRBV28

CDR3: CASSPGTGVYRNTGELFF
DNA: TGCGCCAGCAGTCCAGGGACAGGCGTTTACCGGAACACCGGGGAGCTGTTTTTT
J: TRBJ2-2
D: TRBD1
size: -
V: TRBV5-1

CDR3: CASSLGNRGVYEQYF
DNA: TGTGCCAGCAGCCTCGGGAACAGGGGAGTCTACGAGCAGTACTTC
J: TRBJ2-7
D: TRBD1
size: -
V: TRBV5-4

CDR3: CASSPLGGGEQYF
DNA: TGTGCCAGCAGTCCTCTGGGGGGAGGCGAGCAGTACTTC
J: TRBJ2-7
D: -
size: few
V: TRBV28

CDR3: CASSLEGQGRTETQYF
DNA: TGCGCCAGCAGCTTGGAGGGACAAGGACGCACGGAGACCCAGTACTTC
J: TRBJ2-5
D: -
size: -
V: TRBV5-1

CDR3: CAWSGGLDYGYTF
DNA: TGTGCCTGGAGTGGGGGGCTGGACTATGGCTACACCTTC
J: TRBJ1-2
D: -
size: -
V: TRBV30

CDR3: CASSLLSSGGGQPQHF
DNA: TGTGCCAGCAGCTTATTGAGTTCAGGGGGTGGTCAGCCCCAGCATTTT
J: TRBJ1-5
D: TRBD1
size: -
V: TRBV11-2

CDR3: CAATGFGTEAFF
DNA: TGTGCCGCAACGGGTTTTGGCACTGAAGCTTTCTTT
J: TRBJ1-1
D: -
size: once
V: TRBV10-3

CDR3: CASSLFETSEETQYF
DNA: TGCGCCAGCAGCTTATTTGAGACTTCAGAAGAGACCCAGTACTTC
J: TRBJ2-5
D: -
size: -
V: TRBV5-1

CDR3: CASSLSSGTDTQYF
DNA: TGTGCCAGCAGCTTATCGAGCGGCACAGATACGCAGTATTTT
J: TRBJ2-3
D: -
size: once
V: TRBV11-2

CDR3: CATRHQAGSGNTIYF
DNA: TGTGCCACCAGGCACCAAGCGGGCTCCGGAAACACCATATATTTT
J: TRBJ1-3
D: -
size: many
V: TRBV15

CDR3: CASSLTGMDTEAFF
DNA: TGCGCCAGCAGCTTGACGGGGATGGACACTGAAGCTTTCTTT
J: TRBJ1-1
D: -
size: once
V: TRBV5-1

CDR3: CASSADRATNYGYTF
DNA: TGCGCCAGCAGCGCCGACAGGGCCACTAACTATGGCTACACCTTC
J: TRBJ1-2
D: TRBD1
size: few
V: TRBV5-1

CDR3: CASSPAGFRDADTQYF
DNA: TGTGCCAGCAGCCCCGCGGGATTTCGAGACGCAGATACGCAGTATTTT
J: TRBJ2-3
D: -
size: -
V: TRBV7-3

CDR3: CASSRPTGATAEAFF
DNA: TGTGCCAGCAGCAGGCCGACAGGGGCAACCGCTGAAGCTTTCTTT
J: TRBJ1-1
D: TRBD1
size: -
V: TRBV13

CDR3: CASSYSSEGDGYTF
DNA: TGTGCCAGCAGTTACTCCTCAGAGGGCGACGGCTACACCTTC
J: TRBJ1-2
D: -
size: few
V: TRBV6-2/TRBV6-3

CDR3: CASSRRATGELFF
DNA: TGTGCCAGCAGTAGGAGGGCGACCGGGGAGCTGTTTTTT
J: TRBJ2-2
D: -
size: -
V: TRBV6-2/TRBV6-3

CDR3: CSVAGTGGSGANVLTF
DNA: TGCAGCGTTGCTGGGACAGGGGGATCTGGGGCCAACGTCCTGACTTTC
J: TRBJ2-6
D: TRBD1
size: once
V: TRBV29-1

CDR3: CASSFKGGDNQPQHF
DNA: TGTGCCAGCAGCTTTAAAGGGGGAGACAATCAGCCCCAGCATTTT
J: TRBJ1-5
D: -
size: -
V: TRBV5-5

CDR3: CASSSPRIAGWAFF
DNA: TGTGCCAGCAGCTCCCCTAGGATCGCGGGGTGGGCTTTCTTT
J: TRBJ1-1
D: -
size: once
V: TRBV7-8

CDR3: CASSHRGIGSWTEAFF
DNA: TGTGCCAGCAGCCATAGGGGGATCGGAAGTTGGACTGAAGCTTTCTTT
J: TRBJ1-1
D: -
size: -
V: TRBV3-1/TRBV3-2

CDR3: CASSQHGQGMDGYTF
DNA: TGTGCCAGCAGCCAGCACGGACAGGGTATGGATGGCTACACCTTC
J: TRBJ1-2
D: TRBD1
size: -
V: TRBV3-1/TRBV3-2

CDR3: CAVVRGNTIYF
DNA: TGTGCTGTTGTAAGGGGTAACACCATATATTTT
J: TRBJ1-3
D: -
size: -
V: TRBV30

CDR3: CASSYSWTGLYNEQFF
DNA: TGTGCCAGCAGTTACTCGTGGACAGGACTCTACAATGAGCAGTTCTTC
J: TRBJ2-1
D: TRBD1
size: -
V: TRBV6-5

CDR3: CASSPAVGDTEAFF
DNA: TGTGCCAGCTCACCGGCAGTAGGAGACACTGAAGCTTTCTTT
J: TRBJ1-1
D: -
size: -
V: TRBV18

CDR3: CASSERWAWQPQHF
DNA: TGTGCCAGCAGTGAAAGGTGGGCTTGGCAGCCCCAGCATTTT
J: TRBJ1-5
D: -
size: -
V: TRBV6-1

CDR3: CASSREAGGVYNEQFF
DNA: TGTGCCAGCAGCCGGGAAGCGGGGGGGGTGTACAATGAGCAGTTCTTC
J: TRBJ2-1
D: TRBD2
size: once
V: TRBV5-4

CDR3: CASSTQGNQPQHF
DNA: TGTGCCAGCAGCACCCAGGGGAATCAGCCCCAGCATTTT
J: TRBJ1-5
D: -
size: -
V: TRBV7-2

CDR3: CASSQELLAFEQYF
DNA: TGCGCCAGCAGCCAAGAGCTCCTAGCGTTCGAGCAGTACTTC
J: TRBJ2-7
D: -
size: -
V: TRBV4-1

CDR3: CASTHSFWNSYEQYF
DNA: TGTGCCAGTACCCACAGCTTCTGGAACTCCTACGAGCAGTACTTC
J: TRBJ2-7
D: -
size: -
V: TRBV19

CDR3: CSVVSVYEQFF
DNA: TGCAGCGTTGTTAGCGTCTATGAGCAGTTCTTC
J: TRBJ2-1
D: -
size: once
V: TRBV29-1

CDR3: CASSFRGRLQPQHF
DNA: TGTGCCAGTAGCTTCAGGGGGCGCTTACAGCCCCAGCATTTT
J: TRBJ1-5
D: TRBD1
size: -
V: TRBV19

CDR3: CASSTDGQGAYGYTF
DNA: TGTGCCAGCAGTACCGACGGACAGGGAGCCTATGGCTACACCTTC
J: TRBJ1-2
D: TRBD1
size: -
V: TRBV6-2/TRBV6-3

CDR3: CASSSGLVGITDTQYF
DNA: TGTGCCAGCAGTTCGGGACTAGTAGGAATCACAGATACGCAGTATTTT
J: TRBJ2-3
D: TRBD2
size: -
V: TRBV28

CDR3: CASSASGGRETQYF
DNA: TGTGCCAGCAGCGCTAGCGGGGGGAGAGAGACCCAGTACTTC
J: TRBJ2-5
D: TRBD2
size: many
V: TRBV7-2

CDR3: CASSPPDSTNEKLFF
DNA: TGTGCCAGCAGCCCCCCGGACTCAACTAATGAAAAACTGTTTTTT
J: TRBJ1-4
D: -
size: -
V: TRBV28

CDR3: CASSPQYSGANVLTF
DNA: TGTGCCAGCAGCCCACAGTACTCTGGGGCCAACGTCCTGACTTTC
J: TRBJ2-6
D: -
size: -
V: TRBV5-4

CDR3: CASRAGRQAGHSPLHF
DNA: TGTGCCAGCAGGGCAGGGCGCCAGGCGGGGCATTCACCCCTCCACTTT
J: TRBJ1-6
D: -
size: -
V: TRBV28

CDR3: CAISVVSVKSSYEQYF
DNA: TGTGCCATCAGTGTTGTTTCAGTCAAAAGCTCCTACGAGCAGTACTTC
J: TRBJ2-7
D: -
size: -
V: TRBV10-3

CDR3: CASRPPGGNYGYTF
DNA: TGTGCCAGCAGGCCCCCGGGGGGGAACTATGGCTACACCTTC
J: TRBJ1-2
D: -
size: -
V: TRBV28

CDR3: CSVEPSTDTQYF
DNA: TGCAGCGTTGAACCTAGCACAGATACGCAGTATTTT
J: TRBJ2-3
D: -
size: -
V: TRBV29-1

CDR3: CASSFSYRAGGNSPLHF
DNA: TGTGCCAGCAGTTTTTCGTACCGAGCGGGCGGTAATTCACCCCTCCACTTT
J: TRBJ1-6
D: -
size: -
V: TRBV27

CDR3: CASSSGLSGAYEQYF
DNA: TGTGCCAGCAGCTCTGGATTGTCAGGGGCCTACGAGCAGTACTTC
J: TRBJ2-7
D: -
size: -
V: TRBV7-6

CDR3: CASSQGVYYGYTF
DNA: TGTGCCAGTAGCCAGGGGGTGTACTATGGCTACACCTTC
J: TRBJ1-2
D: TRBD1
size: -
V: TRBV19

CDR3: CASSQDSAGENGYTF
DNA: TGCGCCAGCAGCCAAGATTCGGCAGGGGAGAATGGCTACACCTTC
J: TRBJ1-2
D: -
size: -
V: TRBV4-3

CDR3: CASSQRAGGPDTQYF
DNA: TGTGCCAGCAGCCAAAGGGCGGGAGGGCCGGATACGCAGTATTTT
J: TRBJ2-3
D: TRBD2
size: -
V: TRBV3-1/TRBV3-2

CDR3: CASRPSDRENSPLHF
DNA: TGTGCCAGCCGCCCATCGGACAGGGAGAATTCACCCCTCCACTTT
J: TRBJ1-6
D: TRBD1
size: -
V: TRBV3-1/TRBV3-2

CDR3: CASSGSTGIGGYTF
DNA: TGTGCCAGCAGTGGATCGACAGGGATAGGCGGCTACACCTTC
J: TRBJ1-2
D: TRBD1
size: -
V: TRBV6-4

CDR3: CASSLSLGTVQETQYF
DNA: TGTGCCAGCAGCTTAAGCCTGGGGACAGTCCAAGAGACCCAGTACTTC
J: TRBJ2-5
D: TRBD1
size: -
V: TRBV7-6

CDR3: CASSVDRNTEAFF
DNA: TGCGCCAGCAGCGTGGACAGGAACACTGAAGCTTTCTTT
J: TRBJ1-1
D: -
size: -
V: TRBV5-1

CDR3: CASSLPTGPSYEQYF
DNA: TGTGCCAGCAGCTTACCTACAGGGCCCTCCTACGAGCAGTACTTC
J: TRBJ2-7
D: -
size: few
V: TRBV7-9

CDR3: CASRQDRRNEKLFF
DNA: TGTGCCAGCAGACAGGACAGGAGAAATGAAAAACTGTTTTTT
J: TRBJ1-4
D: TRBD1
size: once
V: TRBV28

CDR3: CASSLTGDEGYTF
DNA: TGTGCCAGCAGCTTAACGGGAGATGAGGGCTACACCTTC
J: TRBJ1-2
D: -
size: -
V: TRBV7-3